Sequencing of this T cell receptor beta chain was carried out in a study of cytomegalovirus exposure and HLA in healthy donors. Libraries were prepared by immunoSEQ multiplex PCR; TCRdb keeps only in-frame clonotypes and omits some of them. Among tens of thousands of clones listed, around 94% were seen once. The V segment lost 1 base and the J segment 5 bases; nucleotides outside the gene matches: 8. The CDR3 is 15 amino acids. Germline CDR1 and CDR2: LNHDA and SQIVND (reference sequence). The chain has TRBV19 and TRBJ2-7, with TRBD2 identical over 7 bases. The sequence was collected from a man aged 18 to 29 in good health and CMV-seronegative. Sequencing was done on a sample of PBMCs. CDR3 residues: CASSIVFLGGNEQYF. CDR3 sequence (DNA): TGTGCCAGTAGTATAGTATTTCTGGGGGGGAACGAGCAGTACTTC. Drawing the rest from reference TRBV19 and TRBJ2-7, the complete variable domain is DGGITQSPKYLFRKEGQNVTLSCEQNLNHDAMYWYRQDPGQGLRLIYYSQIVNDFQKGDIAEGYSVSREKKESFPLTVTSAQKNPTAFYLCASSIVFLGGNEQYFGPGTRLTVT.